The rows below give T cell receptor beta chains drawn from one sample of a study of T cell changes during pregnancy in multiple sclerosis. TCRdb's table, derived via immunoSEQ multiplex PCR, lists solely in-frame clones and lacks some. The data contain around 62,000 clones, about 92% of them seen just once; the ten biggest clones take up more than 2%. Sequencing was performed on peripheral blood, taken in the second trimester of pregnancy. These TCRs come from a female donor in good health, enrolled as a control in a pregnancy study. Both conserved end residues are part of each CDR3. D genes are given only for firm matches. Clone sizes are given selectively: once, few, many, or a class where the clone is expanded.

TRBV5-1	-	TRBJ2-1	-	TGCGCCAGCAGCGATGCCGGGACAAACTACAATGAGCAGTTCTTC	CASSDAGTNYNEQFF
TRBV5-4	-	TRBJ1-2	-	TGTGCCAGCAGAACAATGGGGACACTCTATGGCTACACCTTC	CASRTMGTLYGYTF
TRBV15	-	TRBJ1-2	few	TGTGCCACCAGCAGAGATAGGACCGGGATAGGCTACACCTTC	CATSRDRTGIGYTF
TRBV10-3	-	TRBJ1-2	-	TGTGCCGCACGGGCGAGGACAGCAACTAACTATGGCTACACCTTC	CAARARTATNYGYTF
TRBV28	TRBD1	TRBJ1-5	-	TGTGCCAGCAGTCTAATCCGGGGGGGACAGTATAGCAATCAGCCCCAGCATTTT	CASSLIRGGQYSNQPQHF
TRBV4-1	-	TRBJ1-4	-	TGCGCCAGCAGCCAAGAATTACAGGTTAATGAAAAACTGTTTTTT	CASSQELQVNEKLFF
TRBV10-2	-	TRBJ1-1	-	TGCGCCAGCAGTGAGACAGGGCCACCCACCATGAACACTGAAGCTTTCTTT	CASSETGPPTMNTEAFF
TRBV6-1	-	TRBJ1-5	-	TGTGCCTCCTCGACCTGGGGCCAGCCCCAGCATTTT	CASSTWGQPQHF
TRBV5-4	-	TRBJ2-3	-	TGTGCCAGCAGGTTGACAGCCGGTACAGATACGCAGTATTTT	CASRLTAGTDTQYF
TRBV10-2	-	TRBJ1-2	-	TGCGCCAGCAGTGAGGAAAAATTTTCGGGGGGCTACACCTTC	CASSEEKFSGGYTF